This T cell receptor (beta chain) was recovered during a study of regulatory T cells in long-lasting Graves disease. This clonotype showed up many times. The ends were cut back, 3 bases at V and 7 bases at J, with 10 bases in the middle. There are 12 residues in the CDR3. CDR1 DFQATT and CDR2 SNEGSKA come from the germline V gene (reference sequence). Investigators prepared the TCR beta libraries by applying iRepertoire HTBI primers and Arm-PCR of CDR3 regions. TCRdb re-analysed the multiplex PCR reads in MiXCR, keeping a single row per CDR3 protein. The sample carries fewer than 600,000 distinct CDR3 sequences, around a fifth recorded once. Time point reported: persistent/refractory GD, antithyroid drugs over 5 years with positive TRAb. RNA extracted from PBMCs served as the sequencing template.

This sequence joins TRBV20-1 and TRBJ1-3, with D possibly being TRBD1 (6 bases). The TCR originated in a female donor with Graves disease. Sequences were derived from peripheral blood mononuclear cells (PBMCs), sampled when the disease was refractory, from a patient treated with antithyroid drugs. CDR3 nucleotides: TGCAGTGCTAGCTACAGGGCGAACACCATATATTTT. This encodes CSASYRANTIYF.